The 31 T cell receptor beta chains in this list originate from one sample, sequenced in a study of blood T cell repertoires in COVID-19. Data came from immunoSEQ multiplex PCR; TCRdb stores just in-frame clones and leaves some out. The top ten clones hold approximately 12% of a sample with tens of thousands of clones, about nine tenths of them seen once. Sequencing input: peripheral blood. These receptors were collected from a human donor in a cohort sampled during active COVID-19.

The chain is built from TRBV28 and TRBJ2-7; TRBD1 is a possible D gene (7 bases). Germline V gene data show CDR1 as MDHEN and CDR2 as SYDVKM. The CDR3 is 14 amino acids. Trimming cost V 2 bases and J 4 bases, with 12 bases left between them. For the CDR3, the DNA is TGTGCCAGCAGTTTACCAGGGGGGAAATACGAGCAGTACTTC. Protein product: CASSLPGGKYEQYF.

J is TRBJ1-2 and V is TRBV18; the D gene is possibly TRBD1 (5 bases). With 6 bases removed from V and 4 bases from J, the gap between germline ends came to 12 bases. The CDR3 is made up of 13 amino acids. From germline, CDR1 is KGHSH and CDR2 LQKENI. The CDR3 spells CASSTQGGYGYTF. CDR3 nucleotides: TGTGCCAGCTCCACTCAGGGAGGCTATGGCTACACCTTC. The full variable domain, its missing parts supplied by reference TRBV18 and TRBJ1-2, is NAGVMQNPRHLVRRRGQEARLRCSPMKGHSHVYWYRQLPEEGLKFMVYLQKENIIDESGMPKERFSAEFPKEGPSILRIQQVVRGDSAAYFCASSTQGGYGYTFGSGTRLTVV.

The genes are TRBV7-9 and TRBJ2-1; a possible D gene is TRBD1 (6 bases). CDR3 length: 15 residues. The germline V and J ends were trimmed by 1 base and 4 bases, with 11 bases remaining between them. Per the germline V gene, CDR1 is SEHNR and CDR2 is FQNEAQ (reference sequence). CDR3 DNA sequence: TGTGCCAGCAGCTTAGACCAGGGGCCATACAATGAGCAGTTCTTC. This codes for CASSLDQGPYNEQFF.

The genes are TRBV19 and TRBJ2-7; 11 bases agree with TRBD2. This CDR3 region has 15 residues. In germline, CDR1 is LNHDA, CDR2 SQIVND (reference sequence). Trimming cost V 5 bases and J 3 bases; bases outside gene matches: 6. The CDR3 sequence is CASSAYGTSGYEQYF. DNA for the CDR3: TGTGCCAGTAGTGCATACGGGACTAGCGGCTACGAGCAGTACTTC.

V gene TRBV12-3 or TRBV12-4 combines with J gene TRBJ1-5, with TRBD1 as a possible D gene (6 bases). Deletions cut 6 bases from V and 4 bases from J, with 10 bases between. The CDR3 is 13 amino acids. CDR3 DNA sequence: TGTGCCAGCAGCTTACAGGGAAATCAGCCCCAGCATTTT. This translates into CASSLQGNQPQHF.

This clone was seen only once. The chain uses TRBV7-2 and TRBJ2-3; tentative D call: TRBD2 (7 bases). Germline lookup yields CDR1 SGHTA and CDR2 FQGNSA. The CDR3 runs to 15 residues. V lost 0 bases and J lost 6, with 13 bases in between. CDR3 residues: CASSLAGAGGDTQYF. CDR3 bases: TGTGCCAGCAGCTTAGCGGGGGCCGGGGGGGATACGCAGTATTTT.

V gene TRBV7-9 combines with J gene TRBJ2-1; possibly TRBD1 for D (5 bases). CDR1 and CDR2 from the germline V gene are SEHNR and FQNEAQ (reference sequence). Trimming cost V 5 bases and J 0 bases, with 14 bases left between them. The CDR3 has 16 residues. The CDR3 region has the DNA TGTGCCAGCAGCCCCCTGGGGCGTAGCTCCTACAATGAGCAGTTCTTC. As protein: CASSPLGRSSYNEQFF.

The chain carries TRBV24-1 and TRBJ2-6; a possible D gene is TRBD1 (5 bases). Germline CDR1 KGHDR, CDR2 SFDVKD. This CDR3 region has 19 residues. The germline V and J ends were trimmed by 4 bases and 3 bases, with 21 bases remaining between them. CDR3 sequence reads: CATSDSGPFGPFGANVLTF. In DNA, the CDR3 is TGTGCCACCAGTGACTCAGGGCCATTCGGACCCTTTGGGGCCAACGTCCTGACTTTC.

The sample holds one count of this clone. CDR3 DNA: TGTGCCAGCAGCTTTCCAGTTTGCTATGGCTACACCTTC. Translated: CASSFPVCYGYTF. The rearrangement joins TRBV5-7 to TRBJ1-2, with no clear D. TRBV5-7 is filed as an ORF, its function uncertain. Trimming took 2 bases from V and 4 from J, leaving 9 bases between them. This CDR3 spans 13 amino acids.

V gene TRBV4-3 combines with J gene TRBJ2-5; 11 nucleotides match TRBD2. Germline-derived CDR1 and CDR2 are LGHNA and YSLEER. This CDR3 comprises 16 residues. J was trimmed by 4 bases and V by 2 bases; bases with no gene match: 6. DNA of the CDR3: TGCGCCAGCAGCCAATCCTGGACTAGCGGGTCAGAGACCCAGTACTTC. Translating gives CASSQSWTSGSETQYF.

The chain is built from TRBV5-1 and TRBJ1-1; D is uncertain. Germline-derived CDR1 and CDR2 are SGHRS and YFSETQ. CDR3 length: 15 amino acids. V gave up 2 bases and J gave up 4 bases, with 15 bases separating them. The chain's CDR3 is CASSLSSRPTTEAFF. CDR3 nucleotides: TGCGCCAGCAGCTTATCGTCGAGGCCGACCACTGAAGCTTTCTTT.

The chain is built from TRBV5-1 and TRBJ2-3; 8 bases align to TRBD2. V trimming: 4 bases; J trimming: 3 bases; junction bases outside the gene matches: 7. Germline CDR1 SGHRS, CDR2 YFSETQ. CDR3 size: 15 residues. The CDR3 DNA follows: TGCGCCAGCAGCACCCAGACGGGGGGGACAGATACGCAGTATTTT. Translated, it gives CASSTQTGGTDTQYF.

This clone was picked up one time. CDR3 bases: TGCAGTGTAGGACTCAAAAACATTCAGTACTTC. Translating gives CSVGLKNIQYF. The chain employs TRBV20-1 and TRBJ2-4; D is possibly TRBD2 (5 bases). The CDR3 has 11 amino acids. Germline V gene sequence: CDR1 DFQATT, CDR2 SNEGSKA (reference sequence). With 7 bases removed from V and 3 bases from J, the gap between germline ends came to 7 bases.

The CDR3 is CASSQPTGRDTEAFF. In nucleotides, the CDR3 is TGTGCCAGCAGCCAACCGACAGGGCGGGACACTGAAGCTTTCTTT. The chain carries TRBV5-4 and TRBJ1-1; the match to TRBD1 covers 7 bases. CDR3 length equals 15 residues. Germline CDR1 reads SGHNT; CDR2 reads YYREEE (reference sequence). V was clipped by 4 bases and J by 3 bases; unmatched bases: 9.

V usage is TRBV14 and J usage is TRBJ1-1, with D possibly matching TRBD1 (5 bases). Germline CDR1 is SGHDN and CDR2 is FVKESK. Deletions cut 4 bases from V and 6 bases from J, with 18 bases between. There are 15 residues in the CDR3. The CDR3 is CASSRRQPREAEAFF. The CDR3 DNA follows: TGTGCCAGCAGCCGTCGACAGCCCCGTGAGGCTGAAGCTTTCTTT.

The V and J genes are TRBV6-2 or TRBV6-3 and TRBJ1-5; tentatively, D is TRBD1 (6 bases). The CDR3 length is 14 residues. Trimming took 0 bases from V and 15 from J, leaving 18 bases between them. CDR1 and CDR2 (germline): MNHEY, SVGEGT. The chain's CDR3 is CASSYSTAGTRGHF. In DNA, the CDR3 is TGTGCCAGCAGTTACTCGACGGCCGGGACACGAGGGCATTTT.

The J gene is TRBJ2-5, the V gene TRBV24-1, with TRBD2 matching over 11 bases. The CDR3 has 13 amino acids. Germline values: CDR1 KGHDR, CDR2 SFDVKD. The J segment lost 3 bases and the V segment lost 9 bases, leaving 2 bases of the junction unmatched. The CDR3 loop reads CATSLAGEETQYF. The CDR3 DNA reads as TGTGCCACCTCACTAGCGGGAGAAGAGACCCAGTACTTC.

The chain has TRBV6-1 and TRBJ1-6; 9 bases are shared with TRBD1. CDR3 size: 16 residues. V gave up 0 bases and J gave up 9 bases; unmatched junction bases: 6. CDR1 is MNHNS, CDR2 SASEGT, per germline. CDR3 loop: CASSEAGQGGGSPLHF. CDR3 DNA sequence: TGTGCCAGCAGTGAAGCGGGACAGGGAGGGGGTTCACCCCTCCACTTT.

The chain recombines TRBV5-1 with TRBJ1-3; D might be TRBD1 (5 bases). This CDR3 is 15 amino acids long. Trimming took 4 bases from V and 0 from J, leaving 11 bases between them. Germline V gene sequence: CDR1 SGHRS, CDR2 YFSETQ. The CDR3 nucleotides read TGCGCCAGCAGCCTTGGACAAGCCTCTGGAAACACCATATATTTT. Protein product: CASSLGQASGNTIYF. Full variable domain (rest looked up from reference TRBV5-1 and TRBJ1-3): KAGVTQTPRYLIKTRGQQVTLSCSPISGHRSVSWYQQTPGQGLQFLFEYFSETQRNKGNFPGRFSGRQFSNSRSEMNVSTLELGDSALYLCASSLGQASGNTIYFGEGSWLTVV.

The J gene is TRBJ2-4, the V gene TRBV5-6; TRBD1 agrees at 8 bases. In germline, CDR1 is SGHDT, CDR2 YYEEEE. Losses at the gene ends were 4 bases for V and 5 bases for J; bases not matched to a gene: 2. The CDR3 has 13 residues. The CDR3 here is CASSRQGQNIQYF. The CDR3 DNA reads as TGTGCCAGCAGCCGACAGGGGCAAAACATTCAGTACTTC. The full variable domain, its missing parts supplied by reference TRBV5-6 and TRBJ2-4, is DAGVTQSPTHLIKTRGQQVTLRCSPKSGHDTVSWYQQALGQGPQFIFQYYEEEERQRGNFPDRFSGHQFPNYSSELNVNALLLGDSALYLCASSRQGQNIQYFGAGTRLSVL.

The sample holds a few counts of this clone. This chain connects TRBV2 to TRBJ1-5, with 9 bases fitting TRBD1. The length of the CDR3 is 15 residues. V lost 6 bases and J lost 11; bases outside the gene matches: 14. Germline CDR1 is SNHLY and CDR2 is FYNNEI. CDR3: CASRGQGGMGQAQHF. The CDR3, as DNA: TGTGCCAGCAGGGGACAGGGTGGAATGGGACAAGCCCAGCATTTT.

This chain joins TRBV6-6 and TRBJ2-7, with a possible D match to TRBD1 (5 bases). The CDR3 sequence is 14 residues long. V was clipped by 5 bases and J by 2 bases, with 13 bases between them. In germline, CDR1 is MNHNY, CDR2 SVGAGI (reference sequence). The CDR3: CASSRPGATYEQYF. The CDR3 nucleotides read TGTGCCAGCAGTCGTCCTGGGGCCACCTACGAGCAGTACTTC.

The V gene is TRBV5-4, the J gene TRBJ1-3; D remains ambiguous. Trimming removed 2 bases at V and 0 bases at J, with 3 bases between. CDR1 SGHNT and CDR2 YYREEE come from the germline V gene (reference sequence). This CDR3 is 13 amino acids long. The CDR3 sequence: CASSFGSGNTIYF. CDR3 DNA: TGTGCCAGCAGCTTCGGCTCTGGAAACACCATATATTTT. The variable domain in full, with the rest retrieved from reference TRBV5-4 and TRBJ1-3, is ETGVTQSPTHLIKTRGQQVTLRCSSQSGHNTVSWYQQALGQGPQFIFQYYREEENGRGNFPPRFSGLQFPNYSSELNVNALELDDSALYLCASSFGSGNTIYFGEGSWLTVV.

The chain has TRBV7-3 and TRBJ2-7; 9 nucleotides match TRBD2. CDR1 SGHTA and CDR2 FQGTGA come from the germline V gene. The CDR3 contains 15 residues. The V and J ends lost 3 bases and 5 bases, in that order; junction bases with no gene match: 8. The DNA of the CDR3 is TGTGCCAGCAGCTTTGGACTAGCGAAGAACGACGAGCAGTACTTC. Encoded protein: CASSFGLAKNDEQYF.

V gene TRBV5-1 combines with J gene TRBJ2-3; 8 bases align to TRBD1. Germline-derived CDR1 and CDR2 are SGHRS and YFSETQ. The V gene end was trimmed by 0 bases and the J gene end by 5 bases; junction bases not matched to a gene: 5. The CDR3 contains 15 residues. CDR3 loop: CASSLGQGLIDTQYF. The DNA of the CDR3 is TGCGCCAGCAGCTTGGGACAGGGGCTTATAGATACGCAGTATTTT.

V is TRBV7-2 and J is TRBJ1-2; unclear D gene. V shed 2 bases and J shed 8 bases, with 18 bases lying between them. CDR1 SGHTA and CDR2 FQGNSA come from the germline V gene. The CDR3 is made up of 15 amino acids. CDR3 DNA: TGTGCCAGCAGCTTACTCGGGGTTGGGGTTTGGGGCTACACCTTC. It yields the protein CASSLLGVGVWGYTF.

The V gene is TRBV5-1, the J gene TRBJ2-7; TRBD1 agrees at 8 bases. Germline values: CDR1 SGHRS, CDR2 YFSETQ. CDR3 size: 13 residues. With V trimmed by 5 bases and J by 5 bases, 6 bases remained unmatched. The CDR3 sequence: CASRGQGGDEQYF. The CDR3 region has the DNA TGCGCCAGCAGAGGACAGGGAGGCGACGAGCAGTACTTC.

This rearrangement joins TRBV18 to TRBJ1-2, with TRBD1 matching 9 bases. The CDR3 is 14 amino acids. Germline CDR1 reads KGHSH; CDR2 reads LQKENI. Trimming at V came to 0 bases and at J to 4 bases, leaving 0 bases not matched to a gene. The CDR3 nucleotides are TGTGCCAGCTCACCACCGACAGGGGGCTATGGCTACACCTTC. This translates into CASSPPTGGYGYTF.

This chain connects TRBV16 to TRBJ1-5; D gene uncertain. Per the germline V gene, CDR1 is KGHSY and CDR2 is FQNENV. Trimming cost V 10 bases and J 0 bases, with 13 bases left between them. The CDR3 totals 14 residues. The CDR3 DNA sequence: TGTGCCACCTCCAGAGGGAATAGCAATCAGCCCCAGCATTTT. It codes for CATSRGNSNQPQHF.

The chain carries TRBV9 and TRBJ1-1, with 11 bases aligning to TRBD1. This CDR3 contains 16 residues. V dropped 2 bases and J dropped 1; count of bases not matched to a gene: 4. CDR1 and CDR2 (germline): SGDLS, YYNGEE. The CDR3 region has the DNA TGTGCCAGCAGCGTCAGTGGGACAGGGGGGAACACTGAAGCTTTCTTT. Protein sequence: CASSVSGTGGNTEAFF.

Only a few counts were recorded for this clone. The genes are TRBV5-4 and TRBJ1-5; maybe TRBD1 (6 bases). V gave up 4 bases and J gave up 4 bases, with 9 bases separating them. The CDR3 is made up of 13 amino acids. In germline, CDR1 is SGHNT, CDR2 YYREEE (reference sequence). CDR3 DNA sequence: TGTGCCAGCAGCCAGGGGTCAAATCAGCCCCAGCATTTT. Translating gives CASSQGSNQPQHF.